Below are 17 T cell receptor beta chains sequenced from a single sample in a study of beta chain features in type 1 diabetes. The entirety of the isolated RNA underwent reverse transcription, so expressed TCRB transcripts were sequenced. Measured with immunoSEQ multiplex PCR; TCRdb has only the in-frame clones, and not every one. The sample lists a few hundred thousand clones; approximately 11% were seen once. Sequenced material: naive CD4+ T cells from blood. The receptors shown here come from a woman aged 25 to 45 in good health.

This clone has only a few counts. Here the CDR3 reads CASSQGLAGGRDEQFF. CDR3 DNA: TGCGCCAGCAGCCAAGGACTAGCGGGAGGTAGGGATGAGCAGTTCTTC. The chain uses TRBV4-1 and TRBJ2-1, with 13 bases lining up with TRBD2. CDR1 MGHRA and CDR2 YSYEKL come from the germline V gene. The CDR3 has 16 residues. The J segment lost 8 bases and the V segment lost 1 base, leaving 5 bases of the junction unmatched.

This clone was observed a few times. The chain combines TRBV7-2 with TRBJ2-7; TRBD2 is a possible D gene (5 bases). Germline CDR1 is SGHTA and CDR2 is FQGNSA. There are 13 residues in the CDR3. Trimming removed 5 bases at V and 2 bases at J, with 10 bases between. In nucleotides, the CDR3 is TGTGCCAGCAGCCTCCCGGGGACCTACGAGCAGTACTTC. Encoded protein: CASSLPGTYEQYF.

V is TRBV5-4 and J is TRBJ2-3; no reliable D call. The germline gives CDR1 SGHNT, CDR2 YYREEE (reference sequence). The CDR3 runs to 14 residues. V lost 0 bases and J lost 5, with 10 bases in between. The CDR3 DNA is TGTGCCAGCAGCTTGGGACTGCTCGGAGATACGCAGTATTTT. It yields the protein CASSLGLLGDTQYF.

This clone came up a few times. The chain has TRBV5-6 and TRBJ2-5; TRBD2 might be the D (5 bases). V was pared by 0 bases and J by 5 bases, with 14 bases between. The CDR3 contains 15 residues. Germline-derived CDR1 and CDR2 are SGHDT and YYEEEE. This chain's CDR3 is CASSLDGLSMETQYF. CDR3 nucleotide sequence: TGTGCCAGCAGCTTGGACGGACTCTCCATGGAGACCCAGTACTTC.

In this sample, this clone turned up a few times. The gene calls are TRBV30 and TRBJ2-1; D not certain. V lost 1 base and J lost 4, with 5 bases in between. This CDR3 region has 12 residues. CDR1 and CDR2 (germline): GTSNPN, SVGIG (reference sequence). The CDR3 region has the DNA TGTGCCTGGAGTGGCACTTACAATGAGCAGTTCTTC. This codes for CAWSGTYNEQFF. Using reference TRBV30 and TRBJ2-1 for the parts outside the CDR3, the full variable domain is SQTIHQWPATLVQPVGSPLSLECTVEGTSNPNLYWYRQAAGRGLQLLFYSVGIGQISSEVPQNLSASRPQDRQFILSSKKLLLSDSGFYLCAWSGTYNEQFFGPGTRLTVL.

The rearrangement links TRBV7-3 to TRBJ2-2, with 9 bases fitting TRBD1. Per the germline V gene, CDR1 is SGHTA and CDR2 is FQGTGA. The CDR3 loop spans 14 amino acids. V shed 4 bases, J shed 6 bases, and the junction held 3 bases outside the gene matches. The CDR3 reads CASSSDRGAGELFF. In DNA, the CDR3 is TGTGCCAGCAGCTCGGACAGGGGTGCCGGGGAGCTGTTTTTT.

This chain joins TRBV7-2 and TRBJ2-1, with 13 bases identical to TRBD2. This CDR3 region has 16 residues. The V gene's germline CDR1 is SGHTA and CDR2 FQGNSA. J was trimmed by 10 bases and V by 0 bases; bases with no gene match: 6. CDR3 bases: TGTGCCAGCAGCTTAGCCGGGACTAGCGGGGTTCCCGAGCAGTTCTTC. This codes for CASSLAGTSGVPEQFF.

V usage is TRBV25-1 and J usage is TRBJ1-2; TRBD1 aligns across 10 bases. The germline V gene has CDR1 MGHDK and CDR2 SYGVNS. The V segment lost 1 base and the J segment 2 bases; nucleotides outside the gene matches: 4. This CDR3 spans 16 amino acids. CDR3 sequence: CASSESGTGENYGYTF. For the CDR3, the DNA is TGTGCCAGCAGTGAATCAGGGACAGGGGAAAACTATGGCTACACCTTC.

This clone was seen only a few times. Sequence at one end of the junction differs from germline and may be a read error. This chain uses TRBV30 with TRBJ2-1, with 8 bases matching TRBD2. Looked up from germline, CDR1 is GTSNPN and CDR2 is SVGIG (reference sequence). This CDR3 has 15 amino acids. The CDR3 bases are TGTGCCTGGAGTGTGGGACTAGGGTCCTCCAATGAGCAGTTCTTC. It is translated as CAWSVGLGSSNEQFF.

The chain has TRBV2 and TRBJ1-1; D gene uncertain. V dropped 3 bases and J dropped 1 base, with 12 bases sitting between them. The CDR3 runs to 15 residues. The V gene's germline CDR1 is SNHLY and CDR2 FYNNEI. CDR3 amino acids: CASSDAGSGNTEAFF. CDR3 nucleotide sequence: TGTGCCAGCAGTGACGCGGGGTCGGGGAACACTGAAGCTTTCTTT.

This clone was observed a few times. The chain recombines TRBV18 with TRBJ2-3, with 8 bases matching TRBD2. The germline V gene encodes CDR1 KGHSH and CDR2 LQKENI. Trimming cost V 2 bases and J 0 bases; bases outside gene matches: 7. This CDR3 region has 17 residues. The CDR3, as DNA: TGTGCCAGCTCACCATCCGAGACTAGCGCGAGCACAGATACGCAGTATTTT. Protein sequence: CASSPSETSASTDTQYF.

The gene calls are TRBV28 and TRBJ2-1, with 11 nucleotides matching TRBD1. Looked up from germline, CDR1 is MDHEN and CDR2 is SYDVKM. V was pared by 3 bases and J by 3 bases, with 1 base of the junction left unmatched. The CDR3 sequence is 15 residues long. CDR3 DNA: TGTGCCAGCAGTTTGGGACAGGGGGTCTACAATGAGCAGTTCTTC. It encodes CASSLGQGVYNEQFF.

Here the CDR3 DNA reads TGTGCCAGCAGGGGACAGAACACTGAAGCTTTCTTT. Translated: CASRGQNTEAFF. J is TRBJ1-1 and V is TRBV2; D possibly corresponds to TRBD1 (6 bases). There are 12 residues in the CDR3. V lost 6 bases and J lost 1, with 6 bases in between. CDR1 SNHLY and CDR2 FYNNEI come from the germline V gene.

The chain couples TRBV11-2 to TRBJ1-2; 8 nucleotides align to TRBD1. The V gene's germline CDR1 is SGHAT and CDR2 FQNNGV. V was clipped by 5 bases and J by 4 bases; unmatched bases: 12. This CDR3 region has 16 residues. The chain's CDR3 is CASSPSDRGRLYGYTF. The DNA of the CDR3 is TGTGCCAGCAGCCCCAGTGACAGGGGACGGCTCTATGGCTACACCTTC.

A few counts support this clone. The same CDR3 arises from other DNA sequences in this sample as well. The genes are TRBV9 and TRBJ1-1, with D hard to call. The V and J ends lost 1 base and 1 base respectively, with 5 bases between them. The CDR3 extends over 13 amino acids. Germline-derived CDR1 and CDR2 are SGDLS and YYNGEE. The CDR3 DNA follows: TGTGCCAGCAGCGTAACAGCGAACACTGAAGCTTTCTTT. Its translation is CASSVTANTEAFF. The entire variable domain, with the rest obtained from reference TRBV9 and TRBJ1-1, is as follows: DSGVTQTPKHLITATGQRVTLRCSPRSGDLSVYWYQQSLDQGLQFLIQYYNGEERAKGNILERFSAQQFPDLHSELNLSSLELGDSALYFCASSVTANTEAFFGQGTRLTVV.

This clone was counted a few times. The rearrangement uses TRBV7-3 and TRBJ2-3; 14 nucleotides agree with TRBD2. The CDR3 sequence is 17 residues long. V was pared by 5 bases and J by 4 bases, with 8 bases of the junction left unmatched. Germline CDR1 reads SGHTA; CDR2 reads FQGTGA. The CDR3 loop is CASSPGLAGVSADTQYF. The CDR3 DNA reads TGTGCCAGCAGCCCGGGACTAGCGGGAGTTTCGGCAGATACGCAGTATTTT.

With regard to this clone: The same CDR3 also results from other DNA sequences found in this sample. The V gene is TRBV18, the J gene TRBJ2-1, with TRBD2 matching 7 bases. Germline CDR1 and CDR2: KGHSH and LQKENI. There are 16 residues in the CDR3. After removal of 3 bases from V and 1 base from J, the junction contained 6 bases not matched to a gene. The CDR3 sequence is CASSPQRGSSYNEQFF. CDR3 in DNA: TGTGCCAGCTCACCCCAGCGGGGATCTTCCTACAATGAGCAGTTCTTC.